This section outlines one T cell receptor beta chain sequence together with its context. No antigen is known for it. This entry belongs to a study of identifying expanded T cells in peripheral blood. Method: immunoSEQ multiplex PCR; TCRdb's copy keeps in-frame clones and lacks some. Of 95,000 to 100,000 clones in the sample, 87% are singletons; the top ten hold about 18%. Whole-study findings and limits: Technical replicates showed roughly 1.2 changed clones; approximately 2 weeks 15 to 20; four weeks 19.

The V segment lost 4 bases and the J segment 4 bases; nucleotides outside the gene matches: 15. The CDR3 covers 18 residues. Germline V CDR1 and CDR2: SEHNR, FQNEAQ (reference sequence). This chain uses TRBV7-9 with TRBJ2-5; 10 bases match TRBD2. The sample was blood. The receptor was derived from a person aged 18 to 75 in good health. CDR3 amino acids: CASSSNRASGGPRETQYF. DNA of the CDR3: TGTGCCAGCAGCTCTAACAGGGCTAGCGGGGGACCACGAGAGACCCAGTACTTC.